Shown below are 11 T cell receptor beta chains from a single sample sequenced in a study of shared clonotypes between healthy human individuals. The repertoire was sequenced with immunoSEQ multiplex PCR; TCRdb's copy has only in-frame clones and lacks some. The sample lists 2 million to 2.5 million clones, approximately 93% seen once, with 0.39% in the top ten. The sequencing input was naive CD4+ T cells from PBMCs. As to subset: CD45RA+ positively selected. The receptor source for this set is a man younger than 35 in good health. Some clones in this sample may be carry-over from other donors' samples.

This clone was seen only once. Different DNA sequences within this sample yield the same CDR3. CDR3 in amino acids: CASSPAGGSYEQYF. In DNA form, the CDR3 reads TGTGCCAGCAGTCCAGCGGGAGGGTCCTACGAGCAGTACTTC. The chain uses TRBV28 and TRBJ2-7, with 10 bases lining up with TRBD2. V lost 5 bases to trimming and J lost 1 base; unmatched junction nucleotides: 2. Germline CDR1 is MDHEN and CDR2 is SYDVKM. This CDR3 region has 14 residues.

Details on this clone: This sample also contains other DNA sequences that code for the same CDR3. CDR3 region: CASSLGSPGANVLTF. CDR3 DNA: TGCGCCAGCAGCCTCGGGAGTCCTGGGGCCAACGTCCTGACTTTC. The rearrangement links TRBV5-1 to TRBJ2-6; TRBD2 might be the D (6 bases). CDR3 length: 15 residues. V was trimmed by 4 bases and J by 2 bases, leaving 10 bases between them. The germline CDR1 and CDR2 sequences are SGHRS and YFSETQ.

The genes are TRBV9 and TRBJ2-1; D possibly uses TRBD1 or TRBD2 (5 bases each). V lost 0 bases to trimming and J lost 7 bases, with 14 bases between them. This CDR3 is 15 amino acids long. The V gene's germline CDR1 is SGDLS and CDR2 YYNGEE. CDR3 protein: CASSVGGYWLNEQFF. The DNA of the CDR3 is TGTGCCAGCAGCGTAGGGGGGTACTGGCTAAATGAGCAGTTCTTC.

The J gene is TRBJ2-6, the V gene TRBV27; 7 bases align to TRBD1. V shed 2 bases, J shed 0 bases, and the junction held 4 bases outside the gene matches. This CDR3 comprises 17 residues. Germline CDR1 reads MNHEY; CDR2 reads SMNVEV (reference sequence). CDR3 in DNA: TGTGCCAGCAGTTTACTGGGACAGAACTCTGGGGCCAACGTCCTGACTTTC. Encoded protein: CASSLLGQNSGANVLTF. Full variable domain (outside the CDR3, taken from reference TRBV27 and TRBJ2-6): EAQVTQNPRYLITVTGKKLTVTCSQNMNHEYMSWYRQDPGLGLRQIYYSMNVEVTDKGDVPEGYKVSRKEKRNFPLILESPSPNQTSLYFCASSLLGQNSGANVLTFGAGSRLTVL.

The chain couples TRBV7-9 to TRBJ2-1; 9 positions match TRBD2. The CDR3 runs to 18 residues. Trimming at V came to 0 bases and at J to 5 bases, leaving 11 bases not matched to a gene. Germline V gene sequence: CDR1 SEHNR, CDR2 FQNEAQ (reference sequence). The CDR3 region has the DNA TGTGCCAGCAGCTTAGCGGATTTAGGCGGGAGGGTCCACAATGAGCAGTTCTTC. Encoded protein: CASSLADLGGRVHNEQFF.

The chain couples TRBV9 to TRBJ2-3; TRBD2 matches at 9 bases. V was pared by 4 bases and J by 1 base, with 1 base of the junction left unmatched. Germline values: CDR1 SGDLS, CDR2 YYNGEE. The CDR3 has 14 residues. CDR3 nucleotides: TGTGCCAGCAGCCGGACTAGCGGCACAGATACGCAGTATTTT. Its translation is CASSRTSGTDTQYF.

The chain combines TRBV28 with TRBJ1-3; D gene uncertain. The CDR3 extends over 14 amino acids. The V gene's germline CDR1 is MDHEN and CDR2 SYDVKM. Trimming removed 2 bases from V and 0 bases from J, with 5 bases in between. CDR3 residues: CASSLVFSGNTIYF. The CDR3 nucleotides are TGTGCCAGCAGTTTAGTCTTCTCTGGAAACACCATATATTTT. Looking up the rest from reference TRBV28 and TRBJ1-3 gives the full variable domain: DVKVTQSSRYLVKRTGEKVFLECVQDMDHENMFWYRQDPGLGLRLIYFSYDVKMKEKGDIPEGYSVSREKKERFSLILESASTNQTSMYLCASSLVFSGNTIYFGEGSWLTVV.

V gene TRBV27 combines with J gene TRBJ1-1; TRBD1 might be the D (6 bases). From germline, CDR1 is MNHEY and CDR2 SMNVEV (reference sequence). V was clipped by 6 bases and J by 2 bases, with 13 bases between them. This CDR3 is 14 amino acids long. The chain's CDR3 is CASRPGHPNTEAFF. The CDR3 nucleotides are TGTGCCAGCAGACCGGGACACCCTAACACTGAAGCTTTCTTT.

The chain recombines TRBV7-2 with TRBJ1-3; D gene ambiguous. Between the trimmed V and J ends, which lost 3 bases and 2 bases, there was a span of 5 bases. Germline-derived CDR1 and CDR2 are SGHTA and FQGNSA. This CDR3 comprises 13 residues. CDR3 in amino acids: CASSLNPGNTIYF. In DNA, the CDR3 is TGTGCCAGCAGCTTGAACCCTGGAAACACCATATATTTT.

The CDR3 protein is CASSRTSWNEQFF. CDR3 in DNA: TGTGCCAGCAGCCGGACTAGTTGGAATGAGCAGTTCTTC. The V and J genes are TRBV7-6 and TRBJ2-1; 7 bases fit TRBD2. There are 13 residues in the CDR3. Unmatched junction bases numbered 5, after V lost 5 bases and J lost 7 bases. Germline V gene lookup returns CDR1 SGHVS and CDR2 FNYEAQ.

J is TRBJ2-5 and V is TRBV5-1; the match to TRBD2 covers 8 bases. The germline gives CDR1 SGHRS, CDR2 YFSETQ. The CDR3 sequence is 16 residues long. V shed 0 bases, J shed 5 bases, and the junction held 9 bases outside the gene matches. CDR3 protein: CASSLVASGPEETQYF. The CDR3 region has the DNA TGCGCCAGCAGCTTGGTAGCTAGCGGGCCTGAGGAGACCCAGTACTTC.